Here is one T cell receptor (beta chain) with its context. V dropped 9 bases and J dropped 3; count of bases not matched to a gene: 11. The CDR3 runs to 14 residues. Germline V CDR1 and CDR2: WNHNN, SYGVQD (reference sequence). This entry comes from a study of spatial heterogeneity in lung cancer. In the library, each TCR cDNA molecule bore its own unique molecular identifier. TCRdb re-analysed the 5' RACE reads in MiXCR, keeping a single row per CDR3 protein. Of about 86,000 distinct CDR3 sequences in the sample, roughly 12% were seen once. The time point: sample taken at primary tumor resection. Sequencing was performed on whole RNA extracted from tumor and nontumor lung tissue, or from frozen PBMC, and the material was left unsorted. Patients with untreated early-stage non-small cell lung cancer, numbering 72, were the donors.

The source material was PBMCs, sampled at surgery. This TCR was sampled from a male donor with early-stage non-small cell lung cancer. The chain links TRBV10-1 to TRBJ2-7, with 7 bases aligning to TRBD1. CDR3 sequence: CASAPGTELYEQYF. In DNA form, the CDR3 reads TGCGCCAGTGCTCCTGGGACAGAACTCTACGAGCAGTACTTC.